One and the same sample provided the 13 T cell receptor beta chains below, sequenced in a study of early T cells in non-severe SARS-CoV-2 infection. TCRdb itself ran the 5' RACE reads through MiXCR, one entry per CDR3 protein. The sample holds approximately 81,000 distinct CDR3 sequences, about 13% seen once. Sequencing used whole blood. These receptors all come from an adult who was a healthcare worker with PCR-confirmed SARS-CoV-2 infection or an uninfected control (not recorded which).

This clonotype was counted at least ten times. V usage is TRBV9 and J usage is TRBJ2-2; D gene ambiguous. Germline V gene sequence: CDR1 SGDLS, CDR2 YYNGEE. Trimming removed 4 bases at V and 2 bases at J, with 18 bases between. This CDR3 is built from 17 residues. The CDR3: CASSINLDGLNTGELFF. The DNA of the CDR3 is TGTGCCAGCAGCATTAACCTGGACGGGCTCAACACCGGGGAGCTGTTTTTT.

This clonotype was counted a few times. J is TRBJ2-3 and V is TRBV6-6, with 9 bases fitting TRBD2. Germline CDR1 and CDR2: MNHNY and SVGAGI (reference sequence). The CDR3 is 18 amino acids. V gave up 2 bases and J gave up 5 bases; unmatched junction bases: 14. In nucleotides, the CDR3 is TGTGCCAGCAGTTACAGCTTGAGTGGCGGGAGGGTGGTAGATACGCAGTATTTT. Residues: CASSYSLSGGRVVDTQYF.

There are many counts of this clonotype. CDR3 in DNA: TGTGCCAGCAGTACCCCTACTAGCGGGAAGGGCAATGAGCAGTTCTTC. The encoded protein is CASSTPTSGKGNEQFF. The chain uses TRBV6-5 and TRBJ2-1, with 10 nucleotides matching TRBD2. V trimming: 5 bases; J trimming: 6 bases; junction bases outside the gene matches: 10. Germline V gene sequence: CDR1 MNHEY, CDR2 SVGAGI. The CDR3 contains 16 residues.

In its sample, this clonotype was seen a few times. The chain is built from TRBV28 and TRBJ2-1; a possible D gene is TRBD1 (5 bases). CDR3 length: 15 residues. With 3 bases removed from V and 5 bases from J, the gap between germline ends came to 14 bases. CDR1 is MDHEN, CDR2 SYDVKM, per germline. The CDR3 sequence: CASSLGQKPHNEQFF. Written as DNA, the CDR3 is TGTGCCAGCAGTTTGGGGCAAAAGCCCCACAATGAGCAGTTCTTC.

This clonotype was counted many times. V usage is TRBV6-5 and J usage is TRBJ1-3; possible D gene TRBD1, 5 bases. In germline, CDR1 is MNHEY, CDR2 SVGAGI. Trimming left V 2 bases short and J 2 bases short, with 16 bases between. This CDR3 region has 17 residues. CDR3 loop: CASSYHPRGSTGNTIYF. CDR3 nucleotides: TGTGCCAGCAGTTACCATCCACGGGGCTCCACTGGAAACACCATATATTTT.

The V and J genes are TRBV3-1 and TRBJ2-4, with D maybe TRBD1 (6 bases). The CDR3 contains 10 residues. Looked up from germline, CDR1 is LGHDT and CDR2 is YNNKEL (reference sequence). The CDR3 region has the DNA TGTGCTGCAGGGGATCACATTCAGTACTTC. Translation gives CAAGDHIQYF. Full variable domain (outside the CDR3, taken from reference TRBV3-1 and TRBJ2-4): DTAVSQTPKYLVTQMGNDKSIKCEQNLGHDTMYWYKQDSKKFLKIMFSYNNKELIINETVPNRFSPKSPDKAHLNLHINSLELGDSAVYFCAAGDHIQYFGAGTRLSVL.

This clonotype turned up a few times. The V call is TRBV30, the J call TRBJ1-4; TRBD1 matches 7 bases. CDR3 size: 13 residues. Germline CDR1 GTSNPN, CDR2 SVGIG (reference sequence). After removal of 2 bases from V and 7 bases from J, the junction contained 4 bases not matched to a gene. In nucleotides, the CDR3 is TGTGCCTGGAGTACAGGGGTCGGTGAAAAACTGTTTTTT. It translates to CAWSTGVGEKLFF.

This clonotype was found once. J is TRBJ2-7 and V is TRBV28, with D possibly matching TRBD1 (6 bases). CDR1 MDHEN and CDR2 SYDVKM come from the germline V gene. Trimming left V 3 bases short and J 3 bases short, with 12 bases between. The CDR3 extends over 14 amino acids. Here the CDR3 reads CASSFHGGRYEQYF. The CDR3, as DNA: TGTGCCAGCAGTTTCCATGGGGGCCGCTACGAGCAGTACTTC. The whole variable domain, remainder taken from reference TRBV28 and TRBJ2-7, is DVKVTQSSRYLVKRTGEKVFLECVQDMDHENMFWYRQDPGLGLRLIYFSYDVKMKEKGDIPEGYSVSREKKERFSLILESASTNQTSMYLCASSFHGGRYEQYFGPGTRLTVT.

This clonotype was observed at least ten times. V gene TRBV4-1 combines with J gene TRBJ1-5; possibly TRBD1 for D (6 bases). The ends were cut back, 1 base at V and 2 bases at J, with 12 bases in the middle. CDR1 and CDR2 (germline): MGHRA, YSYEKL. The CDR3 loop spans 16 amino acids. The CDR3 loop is CASSQGRGIRNQPQHF. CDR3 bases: TGCGCCAGCAGCCAAGGAAGGGGGATTCGCAATCAGCCCCAGCATTTT.

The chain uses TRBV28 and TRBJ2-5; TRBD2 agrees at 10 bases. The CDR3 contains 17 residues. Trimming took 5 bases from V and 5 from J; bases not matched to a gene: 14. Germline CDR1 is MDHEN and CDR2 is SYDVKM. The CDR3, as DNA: TGTGCCAGCAGTCAGTTATCTCCTAGCGGGAGCTTGGAGACCCAGTACTTC. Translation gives CASSQLSPSGSLETQYF.

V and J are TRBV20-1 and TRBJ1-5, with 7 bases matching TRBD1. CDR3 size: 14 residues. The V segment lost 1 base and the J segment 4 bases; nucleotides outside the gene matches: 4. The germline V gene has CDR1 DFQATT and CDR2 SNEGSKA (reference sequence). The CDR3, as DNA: TGCAGTGCTAGAGGCCAGGGGGGTAATCAGCCCCAGCATTTT. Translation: CSARGQGGNQPQHF.

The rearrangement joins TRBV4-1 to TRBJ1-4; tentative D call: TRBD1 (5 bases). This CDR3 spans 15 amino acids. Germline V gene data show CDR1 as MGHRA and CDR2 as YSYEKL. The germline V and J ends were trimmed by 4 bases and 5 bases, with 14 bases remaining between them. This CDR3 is CASSPRQLGNEKLFF. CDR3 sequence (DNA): TGCGCCAGCAGCCCCAGACAGCTTGGGAATGAAAAACTGTTTTTT.

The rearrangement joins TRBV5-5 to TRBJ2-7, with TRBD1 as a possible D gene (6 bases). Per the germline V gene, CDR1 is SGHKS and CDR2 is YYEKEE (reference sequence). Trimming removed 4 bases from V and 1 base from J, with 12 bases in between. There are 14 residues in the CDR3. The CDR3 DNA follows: TGTGCCAGCAGCAACAGGGAACGGTCCTACGAGCAGTACTTC. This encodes CASSNRERSYEQYF.